This is a list of T cell receptor beta chains from one sample in a study of CD8 T cells in Susac syndrome. TCRdb re-analysed the immunoSEQ multiplex PCR reads in MiXCR, keeping a single row per CDR3 protein. The top ten hold roughly 0.22% of the sample, which has 69,000 or so distinct CDR3 sequences, approximately 95% seen once. The sequencing sample was made of CD8+ T cells from PBMCs. These receptors all stem from a human donor in good health. Both conserved end residues are part of each CDR3. The order of the fields is CDR3 DNA, CDR3 protein, CDR3 length, J gene, D gene, clone size, V gene. A D gene is named only where the DNA matches it firmly. Part of the rows lack a size; the others show once, few, many or a class for expanded clones.

CDR3nt: TGTGCCATCAGTTCAGATCTCCTCCTATATGGCTACACCTTC; CDR3aa: CAISSDLLLYGYTF; len: 14; j_gene: TRBJ1-2; d_gene: NA; abundance: NA; v_gene: TRBV10-3
CDR3nt: TGTGCCAGCAGTGAAGCAGTAGTCGGGAGGCCGACACACAATGAGCAGTTCTTC; CDR3aa: CASSEAVVGRPTHNEQFF; len: 18; j_gene: TRBJ2-1; d_gene: TRBD2; abundance: NA; v_gene: TRBV6-1
CDR3nt: TGTGCCAGCACCCCCTTGGGGACAGGGCACACTGAAGCTTTCTTT; CDR3aa: CASTPLGTGHTEAFF; len: 15; j_gene: TRBJ1-1; d_gene: TRBD1; abundance: NA; v_gene: TRBV27
CDR3nt: TGTGCCAGCAGCTTAATCGGGGAGCTGTTTTTT; CDR3aa: CASSLIGELFF; len: 11; j_gene: TRBJ2-2; d_gene: NA; abundance: NA; v_gene: TRBV7-9
CDR3nt: TGTGCCACCTGGACAGGGCAAGGAGAGACCCAGTACTTC; CDR3aa: CATWTGQGETQYF; len: 13; j_gene: TRBJ2-5; d_gene: TRBD1; abundance: NA; v_gene: TRBV7-9
CDR3nt: TGCAGTGCTCGCAGAATAAAAACAGGGGACACTGAAGCTTTCTTT; CDR3aa: CSARRIKTGDTEAFF; len: 15; j_gene: TRBJ1-1; d_gene: TRBD1; abundance: NA; v_gene: TRBV20-1
CDR3nt: TGTGCCAGCAGCCCTTTGGGGACCGCCAGCTCCTACGAGCAGTACTTC; CDR3aa: CASSPLGTASSYEQYF; len: 16; j_gene: TRBJ2-7; d_gene: NA; abundance: NA; v_gene: TRBV6-2/TRBV6-3
CDR3nt: TGTGCCAGCATGCAAGCTATAAGGATCAATGAGCAGTTCTTC; CDR3aa: CASMQAIRINEQFF; len: 14; j_gene: TRBJ2-1; d_gene: NA; abundance: NA; v_gene: TRBV6-2/TRBV6-3
CDR3nt: TGTGCCAGCAGCGCGGGACAGTGGAACACCATATATTTT; CDR3aa: CASSAGQWNTIYF; len: 13; j_gene: TRBJ1-3; d_gene: TRBD1; abundance: NA; v_gene: TRBV5-6
CDR3nt: TGTGCCAGCAGTTACTCGGAGAGAGACTATGGCTACACCTTC; CDR3aa: CASSYSERDYGYTF; len: 14; j_gene: TRBJ1-2; d_gene: NA; abundance: NA; v_gene: TRBV6-5
CDR3nt: TGCGCCAGCAGCCAAGATTGGACAGCCTACGAGCAGTACTTC; CDR3aa: CASSQDWTAYEQYF; len: 14; j_gene: TRBJ2-7; d_gene: NA; abundance: NA; v_gene: TRBV4-1
CDR3nt: TGTGCCAGCAGCCAGGGTCAGGTATACGAGCAGTACTTC; CDR3aa: CASSQGQVYEQYF; len: 13; j_gene: TRBJ2-7; d_gene: NA; abundance: NA; v_gene: TRBV7-6
CDR3nt: TGCGCCAGCAGCTCGGTGGGAGCGGGCAATGAGCAGTTCTTC; CDR3aa: CASSSVGAGNEQFF; len: 14; j_gene: TRBJ2-1; d_gene: NA; abundance: NA; v_gene: TRBV5-1
CDR3nt: TGTGCCAGCCGCACAGATACGCAGTATTTT; CDR3aa: CASRTDTQYF; len: 10; j_gene: TRBJ2-3; d_gene: NA; abundance: NA; v_gene: TRBV7-9
CDR3nt: TGTGCCAGCAGCTTGGAGGCGGGGGCCTTTCTGAATACGCAGTATTTT; CDR3aa: CASSLEAGAFLNTQYF; len: 16; j_gene: TRBJ2-3; d_gene: NA; abundance: NA; v_gene: TRBV5-6
CDR3nt: TGCGCCAGCAGCCAGGTCGGGACTAGCGGGGGCACCTACGAGCAGTACTTC; CDR3aa: CASSQVGTSGGTYEQYF; len: 17; j_gene: TRBJ2-7; d_gene: TRBD2; abundance: NA; v_gene: TRBV4-1
CDR3nt: TGTGCCTGGAGTGGGGGACAGGGTGGCTACGAGCAGTACTTC; CDR3aa: CAWSGGQGGYEQYF; len: 14; j_gene: TRBJ2-7; d_gene: TRBD1; abundance: NA; v_gene: TRBV30
CDR3nt: TGTGCCACCAGTGATGAAGAGACCCAGTACTTC; CDR3aa: CATSDEETQYF; len: 11; j_gene: TRBJ2-5; d_gene: NA; abundance: NA; v_gene: TRBV24-1
CDR3nt: TGTGCCAGCAGCCAAGTGCAGGCTAGATCCGGGGAGCTGTTTTTT; CDR3aa: CASSQVQARSGELFF; len: 15; j_gene: TRBJ2-2; d_gene: NA; abundance: NA; v_gene: TRBV3-1
CDR3nt: TGTGCCAGCAGTTACTCGACCTTCCGACAGGGGAAATCCGGGGAGCTGTTTTTT; CDR3aa: CASSYSTFRQGKSGELFF; len: 18; j_gene: TRBJ2-2; d_gene: TRBD1; abundance: once; v_gene: TRBV6-5
CDR3nt: TGTGCCAGCAGCGTAGCTCGGAACAGCATTGGGACAGATACGCAGTATTTT; CDR3aa: CASSVARNSIGTDTQYF; len: 17; j_gene: TRBJ2-3; d_gene: NA; abundance: NA; v_gene: TRBV9
CDR3nt: TGTGCCAGCAGTTTTGGCAATCAGCCCCAGCATTTT; CDR3aa: CASSFGNQPQHF; len: 12; j_gene: TRBJ1-5; d_gene: NA; abundance: NA; v_gene: TRBV12-3/TRBV12-4
CDR3nt: TGTGCCAGCAGCTTACCCGGTGGGGAGACCCAGTACTTC; CDR3aa: CASSLPGGETQYF; len: 13; j_gene: TRBJ2-5; d_gene: NA; abundance: NA; v_gene: TRBV7-9
CDR3nt: TGTGCCAGCAGTGCGGGACAGGCTAGCAGGGCCAACGTCCTGACTTTC; CDR3aa: CASSAGQASRANVLTF; len: 16; j_gene: TRBJ2-6; d_gene: TRBD1; abundance: NA; v_gene: TRBV12-3/TRBV12-4
CDR3nt: TGCAGCGTTGATCTGCCCACCGGGGAGCTGTTTTTT; CDR3aa: CSVDLPTGELFF; len: 12; j_gene: TRBJ2-2; d_gene: NA; abundance: NA; v_gene: TRBV29-1
CDR3nt: TGTGCCAGCAGCCTTCTCTATCGGAACTACGAGCAGTACTTC; CDR3aa: CASSLLYRNYEQYF; len: 14; j_gene: TRBJ2-7; d_gene: NA; abundance: NA; v_gene: TRBV3-1
CDR3nt: TGTGCCAGCAGCGCGACTAGCGGGGGGGCCGCAGATACGCAGTATTTT; CDR3aa: CASSATSGGAADTQYF; len: 16; j_gene: TRBJ2-3; d_gene: TRBD2; abundance: NA; v_gene: TRBV9
CDR3nt: TGCGCCAGCAGCTTGAGACTACCTACAGATACGCAGTATTTT; CDR3aa: CASSLRLPTDTQYF; len: 14; j_gene: TRBJ2-3; d_gene: NA; abundance: NA; v_gene: TRBV5-1
CDR3nt: TGTGCCAGCAGTTCTCCGGTGGGGGCCGATACCTACGAGCAGTACTTC; CDR3aa: CASSSPVGADTYEQYF; len: 16; j_gene: TRBJ2-7; d_gene: NA; abundance: NA; v_gene: TRBV6-6
CDR3nt: TGTGCCAGCAGCTTAGATGGCGCATGGACAGCCAAAAACATTCAGTACTTC; CDR3aa: CASSLDGAWTAKNIQYF; len: 17; j_gene: TRBJ2-4; d_gene: NA; abundance: NA; v_gene: TRBV7-9
CDR3nt: TGTGCCAGCAGCGCTGAGAGCGTCAATGAGCAGTTCTTC; CDR3aa: CASSAESVNEQFF; len: 13; j_gene: TRBJ2-1; d_gene: NA; abundance: NA; v_gene: TRBV6-2/TRBV6-3
CDR3nt: TGTGCCAGCAGCTTAGGGGGGTTCACTGAAGCTTTCTTT; CDR3aa: CASSLGGFTEAFF; len: 13; j_gene: TRBJ1-1; d_gene: NA; abundance: NA; v_gene: TRBV11-2
CDR3nt: TGTGCCAGTAGCTCTACAGGGAGGGACGCTTTCTTT; CDR3aa: CASSSTGRDAFF; len: 12; j_gene: TRBJ1-1; d_gene: NA; abundance: NA; v_gene: TRBV19
CDR3nt: TGTGCCAGCAGTGGATCGATATCGTCCCTTGAGACCCAGTACTTC; CDR3aa: CASSGSISSLETQYF; len: 15; j_gene: TRBJ2-5; d_gene: NA; abundance: NA; v_gene: TRBV6-5
CDR3nt: TGTGCCAGCAGCACGGGTGTTCTGCTCTACGAGCAGTACTTC; CDR3aa: CASSTGVLLYEQYF; len: 14; j_gene: TRBJ2-7; d_gene: NA; abundance: NA; v_gene: TRBV7-2
CDR3nt: TGTGCCACCAGTGCCAGGGTCCACCAGCCCCAGCATTTT; CDR3aa: CATSARVHQPQHF; len: 13; j_gene: TRBJ1-5; d_gene: NA; abundance: NA; v_gene: TRBV24-1
CDR3nt: TGTGCCAGTAGTTCTTCAGGGTACAATGAGCAGTTCTTC; CDR3aa: CASSSSGYNEQFF; len: 13; j_gene: TRBJ2-1; d_gene: NA; abundance: NA; v_gene: TRBV19
CDR3nt: TGCAGCGTTGTATACGGCAATGAGCAGTTCTTC; CDR3aa: CSVVYGNEQFF; len: 11; j_gene: TRBJ2-1; d_gene: NA; abundance: few; v_gene: TRBV29-1
CDR3nt: TGTGCCAGCAGCCATGACAGTCTCACCGGGGAGCTGTTTTTT; CDR3aa: CASSHDSLTGELFF; len: 14; j_gene: TRBJ2-2; d_gene: NA; abundance: few; v_gene: TRBV7-3
CDR3nt: TGTGCCAGCAGTAGAATAGCGAGCACAGATACGCAGTATTTT; CDR3aa: CASSRIASTDTQYF; len: 14; j_gene: TRBJ2-3; d_gene: NA; abundance: NA; v_gene: TRBV12-3/TRBV12-4
CDR3nt: TGTGCCAGCAGCCCAGACGGTTCATCGGAGGAGCAGTACTTC; CDR3aa: CASSPDGSSEEQYF; len: 14; j_gene: TRBJ2-7; d_gene: NA; abundance: NA; v_gene: TRBV7-9
CDR3nt: TGTGCCAGCAGCTTAAAGCGGGGGGGCCGTCTGGAGACCCAGTACTTC; CDR3aa: CASSLKRGGRLETQYF; len: 16; j_gene: TRBJ2-5; d_gene: TRBD2; abundance: NA; v_gene: TRBV5-6
CDR3nt: TGTGCCACCAGTGGACGCGCGGGGCCAGGGGAGCTGTTTTTT; CDR3aa: CATSGRAGPGELFF; len: 14; j_gene: TRBJ2-2; d_gene: NA; abundance: NA; v_gene: TRBV24-1
CDR3nt: TGCGCCAGCTCATGGGACAGCTTGAACACTGAAGCTTTCTTT; CDR3aa: CASSWDSLNTEAFF; len: 14; j_gene: TRBJ1-1; d_gene: TRBD1; abundance: NA; v_gene: TRBV10-2